These 4 T cell receptor beta chains share one sample of origin, sequenced in a study of glioma-infiltrating T cells after dendritic cell vaccination. The time point is: after dendritic cell vaccination, including at tumor progression/relapse. This table comes from immunoSEQ multiplex PCR, and its TCRdb copy is limited to in-frame clones, with some not included. The sample yields roughly 80,000 clones, around 86% seen once. The sequencing here drew on blood, taken after dendritic cell vaccination. The receptors originated from a human donor with glioblastoma.

The chain uses TRBV2 and TRBJ2-3; D is possibly TRBD2 (5 bases). The V end was cut by 6 bases, the J end by 4 bases, with 11 bases between. This CDR3 is built from 13 residues. Germline V gene lookup returns CDR1 SNHLY and CDR2 FYNNEI. The CDR3: CASSLAGSDTQYF. The CDR3 DNA reads TGTGCCAGCAGCCTAGCAGGCTCAGATACGCAGTATTTT.

The CDR3 DNA sequence: TGTGCCAGCAGCTTAGACCCAGCGGCTAGCACAGATACGCAGTATTTT. Protein product: CASSLDPAASTDTQYF. The chain combines TRBV7-2 with TRBJ2-3; tentative D call: TRBD2 (5 bases). Germline V gene lookup returns CDR1 SGHTA and CDR2 FQGNSA. The CDR3 length is 16 residues. The ends were cut back, 1 base at V and 0 bases at J, with 11 bases in the middle.

The chain carries TRBV5-5 and TRBJ1-5; the D gene is possibly TRBD1 (5 bases). This CDR3 region has 16 residues. Germline V gives CDR1 SGHKS, CDR2 YYEKEE (reference sequence). V was trimmed by 4 bases and J by 1 base, leaving 15 bases between them. CDR3 bases: TGTGCCAGCAGCCCCATCCAGGGCAAGAGCAATCAGCCCCAGCATTTT. It codes for CASSPIQGKSNQPQHF.

This clone appeared a few times. One end of the junction is discordant with germline, which a read error may explain. The V and J genes are TRBV29-1 and TRBJ2-4; D might be TRBD2 (5 bases). This CDR3 has 11 amino acids. CDR1 SQVTM and CDR2 ANQGSEA come from the germline V gene. The DNA of the CDR3 is TGCAGCGTTGAAGACGGGAAGGGAAGTAACTTC. Protein: CSVEDGKGSNF.